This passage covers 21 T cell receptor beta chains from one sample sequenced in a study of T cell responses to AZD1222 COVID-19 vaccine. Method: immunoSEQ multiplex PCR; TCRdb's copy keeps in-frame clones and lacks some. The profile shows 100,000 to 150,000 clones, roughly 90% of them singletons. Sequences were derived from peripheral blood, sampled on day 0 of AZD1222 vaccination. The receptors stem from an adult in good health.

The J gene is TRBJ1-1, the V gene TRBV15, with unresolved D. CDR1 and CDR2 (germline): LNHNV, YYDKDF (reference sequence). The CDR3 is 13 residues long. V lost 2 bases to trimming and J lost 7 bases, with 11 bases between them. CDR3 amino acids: CATSRRQRDEAFF. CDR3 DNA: TGTGCCACCAGCAGACGGCAGAGGGATGAAGCTTTCTTT.

CDR3 in DNA: TGTGCCACCAGCAGAGATAGGGGAAGCACTGAAGCTTTCTTT. Protein sequence: CATSRDRGSTEAFF. The V call is TRBV15, the J call TRBJ1-1; possible D gene TRBD1, 5 bases. Between the trimmed V and J ends, which lost 0 bases and 4 bases, there was a span of 9 bases. The CDR3 contains 14 residues. CDR1 LNHNV and CDR2 YYDKDF come from the germline V gene (reference sequence). Complete variable domain (other parts from reference TRBV15 and TRBJ1-1): DAMVIQNPRYQVTQFGKPVTLSCSQTLNHNVMYWYQQKSSQAPKLLFHYYDKDFNNEADTPDNFQSRRPNTSFCFLDIRSPGLGDTAMYLCATSRDRGSTEAFFGQGTRLTVV.

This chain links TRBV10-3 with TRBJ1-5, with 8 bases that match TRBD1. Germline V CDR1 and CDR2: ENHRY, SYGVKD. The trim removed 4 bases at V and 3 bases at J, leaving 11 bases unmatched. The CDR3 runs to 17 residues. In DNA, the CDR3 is TGTGCCATCAGTGCAGGGGTCGGGACAGGCAACAATCAGCCCCAGCATTTT. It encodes CAISAGVGTGNNQPQHF.

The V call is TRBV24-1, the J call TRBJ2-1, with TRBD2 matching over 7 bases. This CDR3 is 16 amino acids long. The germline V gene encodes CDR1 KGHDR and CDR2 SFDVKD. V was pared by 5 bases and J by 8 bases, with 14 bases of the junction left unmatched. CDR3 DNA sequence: TGTGCCACCAGTGGTTTAACGGCGGGAGTCCATGATGAGCAGTTCTTC. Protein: CATSGLTAGVHDEQFF.

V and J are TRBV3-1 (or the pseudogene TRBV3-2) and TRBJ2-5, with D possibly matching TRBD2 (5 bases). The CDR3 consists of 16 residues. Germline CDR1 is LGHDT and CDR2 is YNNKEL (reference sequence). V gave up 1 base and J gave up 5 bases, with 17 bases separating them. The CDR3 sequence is CASSQGLASRVETQYF. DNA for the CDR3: TGTGCCAGCAGCCAAGGATTAGCTAGCCGTGTGGAGACCCAGTACTTC.

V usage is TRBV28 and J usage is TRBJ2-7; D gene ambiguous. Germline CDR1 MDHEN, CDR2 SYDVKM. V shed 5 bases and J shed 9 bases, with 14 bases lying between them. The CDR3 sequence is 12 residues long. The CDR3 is CASSVQPPGQYF. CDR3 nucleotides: TGTGCCAGCAGTGTTCAGCCCCCCGGGCAGTACTTC.

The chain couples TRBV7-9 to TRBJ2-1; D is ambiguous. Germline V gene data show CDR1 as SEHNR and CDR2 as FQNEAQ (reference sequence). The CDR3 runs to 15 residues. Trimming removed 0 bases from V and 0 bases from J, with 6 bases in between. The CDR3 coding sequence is TGTGCCAGCAGCTTAGCCCACCTCTCCTACAATGAGCAGTTCTTC. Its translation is CASSLAHLSYNEQFF.

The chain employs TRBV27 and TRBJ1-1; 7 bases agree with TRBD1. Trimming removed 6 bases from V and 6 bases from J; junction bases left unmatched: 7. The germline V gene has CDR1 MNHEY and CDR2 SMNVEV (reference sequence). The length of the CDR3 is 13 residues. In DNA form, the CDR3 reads TGTGCCAGCAGGGGACAGCCCGGGGCTGAAGCTTTCTTT. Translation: CASRGQPGAEAFF.

Here the CDR3 DNA reads TGTGCCAGCATCCCTAAGGCCCGCACAGATACGCAGTATTTT. Translation: CASIPKARTDTQYF. The J gene is TRBJ2-3, the V gene TRBV28; D ambiguous. The CDR3 extends over 14 amino acids. Germline assignment: CDR1 MDHEN and CDR2 SYDVKM. Deletions cut 7 bases from V and 1 base from J, with 12 bases between.

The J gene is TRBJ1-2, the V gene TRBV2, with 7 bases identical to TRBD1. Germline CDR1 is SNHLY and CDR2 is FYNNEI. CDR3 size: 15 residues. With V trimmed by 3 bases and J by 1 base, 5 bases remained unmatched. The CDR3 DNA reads TGTGCCAGCAGTGACCAGGGGGTCTTTAACTATGGCTACACCTTC. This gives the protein CASSDQGVFNYGYTF.

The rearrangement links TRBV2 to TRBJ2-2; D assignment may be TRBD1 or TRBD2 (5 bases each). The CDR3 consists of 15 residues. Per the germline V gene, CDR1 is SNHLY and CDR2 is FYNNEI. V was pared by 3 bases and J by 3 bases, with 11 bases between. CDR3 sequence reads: CASSEQGEDTGELFF. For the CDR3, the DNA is TGTGCCAGCAGTGAGCAGGGAGAGGACACCGGGGAGCTGTTTTTT.

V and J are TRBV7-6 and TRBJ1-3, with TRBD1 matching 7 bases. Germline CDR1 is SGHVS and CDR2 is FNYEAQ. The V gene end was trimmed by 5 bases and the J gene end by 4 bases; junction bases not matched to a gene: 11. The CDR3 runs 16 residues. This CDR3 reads CASSPVEGAFGNTIYF. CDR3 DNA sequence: TGTGCCAGCAGCCCGGTGGAGGGGGCTTTCGGAAACACCATATATTTT.

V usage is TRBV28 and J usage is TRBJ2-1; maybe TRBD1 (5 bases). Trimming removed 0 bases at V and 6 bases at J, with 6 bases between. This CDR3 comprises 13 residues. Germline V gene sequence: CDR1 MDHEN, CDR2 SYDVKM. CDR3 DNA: TGTGCCAGCAGTTTATGGACAGCCAATGAGCAGTTCTTC. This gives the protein CASSLWTANEQFF. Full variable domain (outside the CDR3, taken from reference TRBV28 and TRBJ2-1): DVKVTQSSRYLVKRTGEKVFLECVQDMDHENMFWYRQDPGLGLRLIYFSYDVKMKEKGDIPEGYSVSREKKERFSLILESASTNQTSMYLCASSLWTANEQFFGPGTRLTVL.

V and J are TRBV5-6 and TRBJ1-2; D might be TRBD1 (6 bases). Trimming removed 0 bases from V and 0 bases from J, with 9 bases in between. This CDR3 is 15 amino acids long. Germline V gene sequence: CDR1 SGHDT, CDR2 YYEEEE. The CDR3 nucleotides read TGTGCCAGCAGCTTGGGGACAGCCGCTAACTATGGCTACACCTTC. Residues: CASSLGTAANYGYTF. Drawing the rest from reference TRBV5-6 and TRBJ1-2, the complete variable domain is DAGVTQSPTHLIKTRGQQVTLRCSPKSGHDTVSWYQQALGQGPQFIFQYYEEEERQRGNFPDRFSGHQFPNYSSELNVNALLLGDSALYLCASSLGTAANYGYTFGSGTRLTVV.

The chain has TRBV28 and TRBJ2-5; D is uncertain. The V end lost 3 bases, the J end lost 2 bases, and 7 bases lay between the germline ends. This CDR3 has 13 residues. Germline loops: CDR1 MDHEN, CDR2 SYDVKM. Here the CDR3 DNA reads TGTGCCAGCAGTTTTGCAGTTCAAGAGACCCAGTACTTC. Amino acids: CASSFAVQETQYF.

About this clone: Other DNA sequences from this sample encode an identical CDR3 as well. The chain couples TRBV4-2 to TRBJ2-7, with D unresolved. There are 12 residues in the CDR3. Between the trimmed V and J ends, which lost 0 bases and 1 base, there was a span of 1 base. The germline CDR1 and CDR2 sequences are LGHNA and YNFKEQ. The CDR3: CASSQDSYEQYF. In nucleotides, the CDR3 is TGTGCCAGCAGCCAAGATTCCTACGAGCAGTACTTC.

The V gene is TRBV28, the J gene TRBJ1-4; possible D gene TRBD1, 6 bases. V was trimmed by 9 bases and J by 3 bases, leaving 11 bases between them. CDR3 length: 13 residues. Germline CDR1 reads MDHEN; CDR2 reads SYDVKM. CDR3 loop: CASQGLANEKLFF. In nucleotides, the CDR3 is TGTGCCAGTCAGGGGCTAGCTAATGAAAAACTGTTTTTT.

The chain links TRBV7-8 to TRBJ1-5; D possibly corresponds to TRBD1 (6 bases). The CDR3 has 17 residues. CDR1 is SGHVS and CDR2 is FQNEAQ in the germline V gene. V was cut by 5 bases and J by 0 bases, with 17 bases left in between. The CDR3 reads CASSEGQGGTSNQPQHF. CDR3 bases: TGTGCCAGCAGCGAGGGACAAGGAGGGACTAGCAATCAGCCCCAGCATTTT.

The CDR3 DNA reads TGTGCCAGTAGAAGGGCGGGGGAGACCACAGATACGCAGTATTTT. It is translated as CASRRAGETTDTQYF. The chain has TRBV19 and TRBJ2-3, with 7 bases that match TRBD2. V was clipped by 6 bases and J by 2 bases; unmatched bases: 8. The germline CDR1 and CDR2 sequences are LNHDA and SQIVND (reference sequence). The CDR3 is 15 residues long.

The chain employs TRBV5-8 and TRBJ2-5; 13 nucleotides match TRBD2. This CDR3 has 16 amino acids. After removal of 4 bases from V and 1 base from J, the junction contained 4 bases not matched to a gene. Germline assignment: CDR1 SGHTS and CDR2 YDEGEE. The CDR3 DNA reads TGTGCCAGCAGCGCGGGACTAGCGGGGATCCAAGAGACCCAGTACTTC. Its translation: CASSAGLAGIQETQYF.

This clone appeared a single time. Here the CDR3 reads CATSRGRMGYEQYF. In nucleotides, the CDR3 is TGTGCCACCAGCAGAGGCAGGATGGGCTACGAGCAGTACTTC. This chain links TRBV15 with TRBJ2-7, with D hard to call. Germline CDR1 is LNHNV and CDR2 is YYDKDF (reference sequence). The CDR3 is made up of 14 amino acids. Trimming took off 1 base at V and 3 bases at J, with 10 bases between the two ends.